The clone carrying this T cell receptor (beta chain) was observed once. This specimen belongs to a study of CD8 T cells in Susac syndrome. The control participants were healthy donors, and these controls were matched with respect to both age and sex. Germline CDR1 and CDR2: SQVTM and ANQGSEA. After removal of 3 bases from V and 9 bases from J, the junction contained 9 bases not matched to a gene. This CDR3 contains 15 residues. RNA in amounts of roughly 0.5 to 1 ug was reverse transcribed with random hexamers. TCR beta CDR3 was amplified by immunoSEQ covering 54 Vbeta and 13 Jbeta. Each CDR3 protein gets one entry after TCRdb re-called the immunoSEQ multiplex PCR reads with MiXCR. The sample carries fewer than 150,000 distinct CDR3 sequences, roughly 95% recorded once.

The sequence was collected from a human donor in good health. This chain connects TRBV29-1 to TRBJ2-1, with TRBD2 matching 12 bases. The source material was CD4+ T cells from PBMCs. The CDR3 DNA sequence: TGCAGCGTTGAGCTCTCTAGCGGGAGGGCGGGTGAGCAGTTCTTC. Translating gives CSVELSSGRAGEQFF.